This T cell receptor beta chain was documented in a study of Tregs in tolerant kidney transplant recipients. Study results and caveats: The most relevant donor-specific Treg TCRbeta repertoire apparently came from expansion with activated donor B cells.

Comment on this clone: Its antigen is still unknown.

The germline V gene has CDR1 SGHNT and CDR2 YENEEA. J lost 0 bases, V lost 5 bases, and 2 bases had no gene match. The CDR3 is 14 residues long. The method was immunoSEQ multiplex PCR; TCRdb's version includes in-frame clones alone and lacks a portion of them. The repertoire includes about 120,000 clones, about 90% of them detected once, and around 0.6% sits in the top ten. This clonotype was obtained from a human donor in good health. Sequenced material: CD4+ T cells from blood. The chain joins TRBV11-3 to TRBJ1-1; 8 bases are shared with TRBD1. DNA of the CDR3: TGTGCCAGCAGCCGACAGGGGATGAACACTGAAGCTTTCTTT. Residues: CASSRQGMNTEAFF. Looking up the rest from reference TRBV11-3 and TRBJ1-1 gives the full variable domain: EAGVVQSPRYKIIEKKQPVAFWCNPISGHNTLYWYLQNLGQGPELLIRYENEEAVDDSQLPKDRFSAERLKGVDSTLKIQPAELGDSAVYLCASSRQGMNTEAFFGQGTRLTVV.